This T cell receptor (beta chain) came from a study of blood T cells in healthy people across ages. The second PCR ran roughly 7 to 12 cycles with a sample-barcoded 5' primer and J-beta primers. TCRdb redid the calling of the 5' RACE reads with MiXCR, one entry per CDR3 protein. The table lists approximately 900,000 distinct CDR3 sequences, roughly 52% of them singletons. Trimming cost V 2 bases and J 1 base, with 17 bases left between them. Germline assignment: CDR1 SNHLY and CDR2 FYNNEI. The CDR3 runs 17 residues. The genes are TRBV2 and TRBJ2-5; D gene unclear. This clonotype originated in a young man in good health. Material for sequencing was blood. CDR3 nucleotide sequence: TGTGCCAGCAGTGAATTCGGTATCTCCAACTTCCAAGAGACCCAGTACTTC. This encodes CASSEFGISNFQETQYF.